One TCR beta chain is described in this entry. These data are taken from a study of blood T cell repertoires in COVID-19. Study in general: The United States, Italy and Spain were the sources of the acute and convalescent COVID-19 samples. In each case, the material was cDNA or gDNA derived from T cells, B-cell-depleted T cells, or PBMCs.

CDR1 is MDHEN and CDR2 is SYDVKM in the germline V gene. With 7 bases clipped from V and 6 bases from J, the junction kept 4 bases outside the gene matches. The CDR3 has 12 residues. Original processing methods: Nucleated cell counts were estimated from reference gene primer amplification. Produced via immunoSEQ multiplex PCR; TCRdb's table is partial and in-frame only. The DNA was the basis for D and trimming; V, J and clone size are from that table. The sample lists approximately 100,000 clones; around 85% were seen once. Sequencing input: peripheral blood. This chain connects TRBV28 to TRBJ2-7; the match to TRBD1 covers 9 bases. The clonotype was recovered from a woman in her 70s with active or convalescent COVID-19. CDR3 in DNA: TGTGCCAGCAAGACAGGGGGTAGCGAGCAGTACTTC. This gives the protein CASKTGGSEQYF.